Below are 26 T cell receptor beta chains sequenced from a single sample in a study of blood T cell repertoires in COVID-19. Sequencing was performed with immunoSEQ multiplex PCR; in TCRdb, only in-frame clones are kept and a portion is missing. The sample shows some 200,000 clones, around 82% of them seen only once. Sequenced: peripheral blood. Receptors were obtained from a woman in her 70s with acute or convalescent COVID-19.

V is TRBV6-5 and J is TRBJ2-2; 8 nucleotides match TRBD1. The CDR3 sequence is 15 residues long. The germline V gene has CDR1 MNHEY and CDR2 SVGAGI. The V and J ends lost 7 bases and 1 base, in that order; junction bases with no gene match: 5. The CDR3 spells CASTTGTGNTGELFF. The CDR3 DNA sequence: TGTGCCAGCACCACCGGGACAGGGAACACCGGGGAGCTGTTTTTT.

This clone was observed a single time. The chain is built from TRBV18 and TRBJ1-4; no clear D gene. V was clipped by 0 bases and J by 0 bases, with 8 bases between them. This CDR3 has 16 amino acids. Germline values: CDR1 KGHSH, CDR2 LQKENI. The CDR3 nucleotides read TGTGCCAGCTCACCACCGGTAGGAGCAACTAATGAAAAACTGTTTTTT. It yields the protein CASSPPVGATNEKLFF.

The V call is TRBV5-4, the J call TRBJ2-2; D gene unclear. This CDR3 region has 16 residues. Per the germline V gene, CDR1 is SGHNT and CDR2 is YYREEE (reference sequence). V lost 0 bases and J lost 5, with 14 bases in between. CDR3 nucleotide sequence: TGTGCCAGCAGCTTGGGACCATTTGGGCCAACCGGGGAGCTGTTTTTT. This codes for CASSLGPFGPTGELFF. Using reference TRBV5-4 and TRBJ2-2 for the parts outside the CDR3, the full variable domain is ETGVTQSPTHLIKTRGQQVTLRCSSQSGHNTVSWYQQALGQGPQFIFQYYREEENGRGNFPPRFSGLQFPNYSSELNVNALELDDSALYLCASSLGPFGPTGELFFGEGSRLTVL.

The rearrangement links TRBV24-1 to TRBJ2-2; 7 bases fit TRBD2. The germline V gene has CDR1 KGHDR and CDR2 SFDVKD. V was pared by 0 bases and J by 1 base, with 1 base of the junction left unmatched. The CDR3 has 16 amino acids. The CDR3 DNA reads as TGTGCCACCAGTGATTTGGCGGGGGTGAACACCGGGGAGCTGTTTTTT. Translating it yields CATSDLAGVNTGELFF.

This sequence joins TRBV18 and TRBJ2-3; D may be TRBD1 (6 bases). V gave up 0 bases and J gave up 5 bases, with 12 bases separating them. Germline loops: CDR1 KGHSH, CDR2 LQKENI. This CDR3 contains 15 residues. CDR3: CASSPPSGDGDTQYF. The DNA for the CDR3 is TGTGCCAGCTCACCACCCTCAGGGGATGGAGATACGCAGTATTTT.

This chain connects TRBV28 to TRBJ2-7; a weak D match, TRBD2 (6 bases). Germline V CDR1 and CDR2: MDHEN, SYDVKM. CDR3 length: 16 amino acids. The germline V and J ends were trimmed by 5 bases and 2 bases, with 19 bases remaining between them. DNA of the CDR3: TGTGCCAGCAGTGACCCGGGACTCAGTGCCACCTACGAGCAGTACTTC. It encodes CASSDPGLSATYEQYF.

The chain links TRBV5-1 to TRBJ1-3, with 7 bases aligning to TRBD1. V shed 4 bases, J shed 3 bases, and the junction held 4 bases outside the gene matches. This CDR3 is built from 14 residues. Germline-derived CDR1 and CDR2 are SGHRS and YFSETQ. CDR3 amino acids: CASSPGQVGNTIYF. In DNA, the CDR3 is TGCGCCAGCAGCCCCGGACAGGTTGGAAACACCATATATTTT.

The chain uses TRBV6-6 and TRBJ2-1; 7 bases align to TRBD1. With V trimmed by 2 bases and J by 2 bases, 3 bases remained unmatched. CDR1 is MNHNY and CDR2 is SVGAGI in the germline V gene (reference sequence). CDR3 length equals 15 residues. The CDR3 loop is CASSYGTATYNEQFF. The CDR3 DNA sequence: TGTGCCAGCAGTTACGGGACAGCGACCTACAATGAGCAGTTCTTC.

V usage is TRBV6-5 and J usage is TRBJ2-3; TRBD2 matches at 9 bases. CDR1 MNHEY and CDR2 SVGAGI come from the germline V gene. V shed 2 bases, J shed 6 bases, and the junction held 9 bases outside the gene matches. The CDR3 length is 16 residues. The CDR3 loop reads CASSYGVAGVGDTQYF. As DNA, the CDR3 is TGTGCCAGCAGTTACGGGGTAGCGGGAGTTGGGGATACGCAGTATTTT.

The rearrangement links TRBV9 to TRBJ1-1, with a weak D call TRBD1 (6 bases). V lost 0 bases and J lost 4, with 10 bases in between. CDR3 length: 14 residues. From germline, CDR1 is SGDLS and CDR2 YYNGEE. The CDR3 is CASSVAGALTEAFF. CDR3 DNA sequence: TGTGCCAGCAGCGTAGCAGGGGCACTCACTGAAGCTTTCTTT. The full variable domain, with the rest looked up from reference TRBV9 and TRBJ1-1, is DSGVTQTPKHLITATGQRVTLRCSPRSGDLSVYWYQQSLDQGLQFLIQYYNGEERAKGNILERFSAQQFPDLHSELNLSSLELGDSALYFCASSVAGALTEAFFGQGTRLTVV.

The chain uses TRBV12-3 or TRBV12-4 and TRBJ1-1; 7 bases fit TRBD1. With V trimmed by 2 bases and J by 5 bases, 2 bases remained unmatched. The CDR3 is 13 amino acids. Written as DNA, the CDR3 is TGTGCCAGCAGTTTACAGGGGGTTACTGAAGCTTTCTTT. Translating gives CASSLQGVTEAFF.

V and J are TRBV30 and TRBJ2-1, with 9 bases lining up with TRBD2. The trim removed 2 bases at V and 4 bases at J, leaving 6 bases unmatched. This CDR3 comprises 15 residues. Germline V CDR1 and CDR2: GTSNPN, SVGIG (reference sequence). For the CDR3, the DNA is TGTGCCTGGAGTCCTAGCGGGATGATATACAATGAGCAGTTCTTC. Encoded protein: CAWSPSGMIYNEQFF.

V is TRBV5-1 and J is TRBJ2-7; 10 bases match TRBD1. With 4 bases clipped from V and 2 bases from J, the junction kept 9 bases outside the gene matches. CDR3 length: 16 residues. Germline loops: CDR1 SGHRS, CDR2 YFSETQ. CDR3 amino acids: CASSPDTGTGAYEQYF. The CDR3 DNA sequence: TGCGCCAGCAGCCCAGATACCGGGACAGGGGCCTACGAGCAGTACTTC.

V and J are TRBV5-1 and TRBJ1-2; 7 bases are shared with TRBD1. The germline V gene encodes CDR1 SGHRS and CDR2 YFSETQ. The CDR3 spans 14 residues. V lost 2 bases to trimming and J lost 8 bases; unmatched junction nucleotides: 9. CDR3 nucleotide sequence: TGCGCCAGCAGCTTCGGTACAGGGGAAGGCGGCTACACCTTC. This encodes CASSFGTGEGGYTF.

The V call is TRBV7-2, the J call TRBJ1-1; D remains ambiguous. Germline V gives CDR1 SGHTA, CDR2 FQGNSA. Trimming pared 5 bases from V and 3 bases from J, leaving 4 bases between. The CDR3 extends over 11 amino acids. The CDR3 coding sequence is TGTGCCAGCAGCCCATACACTGAAGCTTTCTTT. Translating gives CASSPYTEAFF.

This chain uses TRBV27 with TRBJ1-4; 12 positions match TRBD1. The ends lost 5 bases at V and 10 bases at J; junction bases unmatched: 8. The CDR3 spans 15 residues. Looked up from germline, CDR1 is MNHEY and CDR2 is SMNVEV (reference sequence). CDR3 coding DNA: TGTGCCAGCAGTCATTCCGGGACAGGGGGCGGAAAACTGTTTTTT. This sequence encodes CASSHSGTGGGKLFF.

The sample holds one count of this clone. The chain has TRBV5-1 and TRBJ2-7; 11 bases fit TRBD2. Germline CDR1 SGHRS, CDR2 YFSETQ. The junction had 3 bases not matched to a gene; V was cut back by 1 base and J by 3 bases. The CDR3 is 15 amino acids. The CDR3 region has the DNA TGCGCCAGCAGCTTGCTAGCGGGGGGATACTACGAGCAGTACTTC. Amino acid sequence: CASSLLAGGYYEQYF.

The genes are TRBV7-8 and TRBJ2-2; D unresolved. Germline V lookup: CDR1 SGHVS, CDR2 FQNEAQ. The CDR3 has 14 residues. The V end was cut by 1 base, the J end by 1 base, with 4 bases between. CDR3 in DNA: TGTGCCAGCAGCTTAGGCGTGAACACCGGGGAGCTGTTTTTT. It yields the protein CASSLGVNTGELFF.

V gene TRBV30 combines with J gene TRBJ2-3; 10 nucleotides agree with TRBD2. There are 15 residues in the CDR3. The junction had 8 bases not matched to a gene; V was cut back by 3 bases and J by 5 bases. Germline V gene data show CDR1 as GTSNPN and CDR2 as SVGIG (reference sequence). CDR3 nucleotides: TGTGCCTGGAGCGTAGGACTAGCGGAGGGAGATACGCAGTATTTT. Protein product: CAWSVGLAEGDTQYF.

V gene TRBV19 combines with J gene TRBJ1-4, with 7 bases fitting TRBD1. Losses at the gene ends were 6 bases for V and 4 bases for J; bases not matched to a gene: 5. The germline gives CDR1 LNHDA, CDR2 SQIVND (reference sequence). This CDR3 has 14 residues. CDR3 protein: CASSTGAYNEKLFF. Written as DNA, the CDR3 is TGTGCCAGTAGCACAGGGGCCTATAATGAAAAACTGTTTTTT. Full variable domain (remainder filled in from reference TRBV19 and TRBJ1-4): DGGITQSPKYLFRKEGQNVTLSCEQNLNHDAMYWYRQDPGQGLRLIYYSQIVNDFQKGDIAEGYSVSREKKESFPLTVTSAQKNPTAFYLCASSTGAYNEKLFFGSGTQLSVL.

The J gene is TRBJ2-3, the V gene TRBV28; 13 bases agree with TRBD2. This CDR3 spans 17 amino acids. Germline values: CDR1 MDHEN, CDR2 SYDVKM. Trimming took 6 bases from V and 6 from J; bases not matched to a gene: 12. The CDR3 sequence is CASRGGELAGGPDTQYF. CDR3 bases: TGTGCCAGCAGAGGAGGCGAACTAGCGGGAGGGCCGGATACGCAGTATTTT.

The rearrangement uses TRBV3-1 (or the pseudogene TRBV3-2) and TRBJ1-2; D unresolved. CDR3 size: 13 residues. Per germline, CDR1 LGHDT and CDR2 YNNKEL (reference sequence). V was shortened by 0 bases and J by 4 bases, with 6 bases between the two germline ends. The CDR3 nucleotides are TGTGCCAGCAGCCAAGAGGAGGGCTATGGCTACACCTTC. Protein sequence: CASSQEEGYGYTF.

V usage is TRBV7-8 and J usage is TRBJ2-1; the D is unclear. Germline assignment: CDR1 SGHVS and CDR2 FQNEAQ. The CDR3 has 12 residues. Trimming took 5 bases from V and 1 from J, leaving 3 bases between them. CDR3 amino acids: CASSPSYNEQFF. CDR3 DNA sequence: TGTGCCAGCAGCCCATCCTACAATGAGCAGTTCTTC.

J is TRBJ1-2 and V is TRBV28, with TRBD1 matching 7 bases. The length of the CDR3 is 14 residues. Germline CDR1 reads MDHEN; CDR2 reads SYDVKM. Germline trimming cut 5 bases from V and 6 bases from J; bases unmatched to any gene: 9. The chain's CDR3 is CASSTIYRGNGYTF. The CDR3 DNA sequence: TGTGCCAGCAGTACCATTTACAGGGGTAATGGCTACACCTTC.

This rearrangement joins TRBV29-1 to TRBJ1-4, with D possibly matching TRBD1 (5 bases). The CDR3 spans 15 residues. Germline V gene data show CDR1 as SQVTM and CDR2 as ANQGSEA. Trimming shortened V by 5 bases and J by 0 bases, and 13 bases separated the two germline ends. The CDR3 bases are TGCAGCGTTACCGGGACTGAGGCAACTAATGAAAAACTGTTTTTT. Translated: CSVTGTEATNEKLFF.

The CDR3 DNA sequence: TGTGCCAGCAGCCAATTTAATCAGATCTACGAGCAGTACTTC. Translated, it gives CASSQFNQIYEQYF. This chain connects TRBV14 to TRBJ2-7; D uncertain. The CDR3 contains 14 residues. V was shortened by 2 bases and J by 3 bases, with 11 bases between the two germline ends. Per germline, CDR1 SGHDN and CDR2 FVKESK.